This TCR beta chain appears in the sequencing data of a study of blood T cells in healthy people across ages. Points from the study as a whole: Estimates of diversity drawn from one million T cells were considered underestimates.

The authors ran a second PCR of roughly 6 to 11 cycles using a sample-barcoded 5' primer and a J-beta primer mix. Each cDNA molecule received a tag from a template-switch adaptor that had 12 random nucleotides. Each CDR3 protein gets one entry after TCRdb re-called the 5' RACE reads with MiXCR. The data show hundreds of thousands of distinct CDR3 sequences, with about three fifths seen just once and over 20% held by the top ten. This CDR3 is 15 amino acids long. CDR1 and CDR2 from the germline V gene are DFQATT and SNEGSKA (reference sequence). V lost 3 bases and J lost 5, with 16 bases in between. In regard to this clonotype: Its antigen is as yet unknown.

This chain joins TRBV20-1 and TRBJ2-2; D not resolved. Sequencing input: blood. The clonotype originates from a man aged 25-45 years in good health. The CDR3 DNA sequence: TGCAGTGCTAGTTCTCAACAACATGGGACCGGGGAGCTGTTTTTT. Translated, it gives CSASSQQHGTGELFF.